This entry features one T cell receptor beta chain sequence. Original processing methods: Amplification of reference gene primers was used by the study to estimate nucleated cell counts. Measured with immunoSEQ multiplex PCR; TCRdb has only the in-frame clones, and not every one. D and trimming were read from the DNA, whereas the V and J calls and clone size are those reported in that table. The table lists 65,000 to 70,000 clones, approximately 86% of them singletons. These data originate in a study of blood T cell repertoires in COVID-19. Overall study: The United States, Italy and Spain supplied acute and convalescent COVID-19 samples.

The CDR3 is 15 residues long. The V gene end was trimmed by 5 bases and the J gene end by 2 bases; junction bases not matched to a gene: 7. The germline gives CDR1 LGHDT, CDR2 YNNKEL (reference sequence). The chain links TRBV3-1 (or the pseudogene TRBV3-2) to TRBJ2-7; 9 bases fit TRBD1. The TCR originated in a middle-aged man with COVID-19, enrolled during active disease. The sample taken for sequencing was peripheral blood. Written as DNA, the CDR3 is TGTGCCAGCAGCGAAGCAGGGACAGGGACCTACGAGCAGTACTTC. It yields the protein CASSEAGTGTYEQYF.